This T cell receptor beta chain emerged from a study of blood T cell repertoires in COVID-19. Across the study: Acute and convalescent COVID-19 samples came from the United States, Italy and Spain. T cells, B-cell-depleted T cells, or PBMCs provided the cDNA or gDNA that served as material.

Produced via immunoSEQ multiplex PCR; TCRdb's table is partial and in-frame only. The sample lists nearly 250,000 clones; about 82% were seen once. This CDR3 has 18 amino acids. V shed 0 bases and J shed 2 bases, with 18 bases lying between them. The J gene is TRBJ1-5, the V gene TRBV5-3, with D maybe TRBD1 (5 bases). TRBV5-3 is noted as an ORF with a role that remains uncertain. The sequenced sample consisted of peripheral blood. The sequence came from a woman aged 80 or over with COVID-19, enrolled during active disease. The CDR3 DNA sequence: TGTGCCAGAAGCTTGGTGGCAGGGCGGATTGAGGGCAATCAGCCCCAGCATTTT. It yields the protein CARSLVAGRIEGNQPQHF.